These T cell receptor beta chains were read from a single sample in a study of T cells in localized non-small cell lung cancer. Clones were read by immunoSEQ multiplex PCR, and TCRdb kept only the in-frame ones, dropping some. The sample has 70,000 to 95,000 clones, approximately 91% seen once; the top ten hold about 4%. Sample: PBMCs, taken before any cancer treatment. The receptors derive from a woman aged 40-75 years with stage II squamous cell lung carcinoma. Both conserved end residues are part of each CDR3. The D gene is left open where the match is weak. Expanded clones are given a class, and other clones once, few, many or no size at all.

clone size	D gene	V gene	J gene	CDR3 DNA	CDR3 protein
-	-	TRBV28	TRBJ1-6	TGTGCCAGCAGTCTAACAGGGAACGGTTCACCCCTCCACTTT	CASSLTGNGSPLHF
-	-	TRBV5-5	TRBJ1-2	TGTGCCAGCAGCGACGGACAGCTCTATGGCTACACCTTC	CASSDGQLYGYTF
-	-	TRBV29-1	TRBJ1-1	TGCAGCGTTGTACGTCAGGACACTGAAGCTTTCTTT	CSVVRQDTEAFF
-	-	TRBV18	TRBJ2-5	TGTGCCAGCTCACCACTCCTTTATGGAGAGACCCAGTACTTC	CASSPLLYGETQYF
-	-	TRBV6-1	TRBJ1-2	TGTGCCAGCAGTGAAAACGAGGGGTTTTTTCGGGCCTCCTTCTATGGCTACACCTTC	CASSENEGFFRASFYGYTF
-	-	TRBV4-2	TRBJ2-1	TGTGCCAGCAGCCAAGATCCCCGGGGCAATGAGCAGTTCTTC	CASSQDPRGNEQFF
-	TRBD1	TRBV18	TRBJ2-3	TGTGCCAGCTCAAAAGGGGGACAGAGATCAGATACGCAGTATTTT	CASSKGGQRSDTQYF
-	-	TRBV4-1	TRBJ1-6	TGCGCCAGCAGCCCACTTCCCGGGGTGCTTGGAAATTCACCCCTCCACTTT	CASSPLPGVLGNSPLHF
-	TRBD1	TRBV6-1	TRBJ1-2	TGTGCCAGCAGAGTCCGGGACAGGGGGACCTATGGCTACACCTTC	CASRVRDRGTYGYTF
-	-	TRBV15	TRBJ2-3	TGTGCCACCAGCAGTGCTGACAGATCAGATACGCAGTATTTT	CATSSADRSDTQYF
-	-	TRBV10-2	TRBJ1-5	TGCGCCAGCAACACGGCGGGGGCGGATCAGCCCCAGCATTTT	CASNTAGADQPQHF
-	-	TRBV5-6	TRBJ1-3	TGTGCCAGCAGCCCTGGATTCGGGGGCTATGGAAACACCATATATTTT	CASSPGFGGYGNTIYF
-	-	TRBV4-2	TRBJ2-3	TGTGCCAGCAGCCAAGAGTTAGAAAAGGGGGGGGGCCGAACAGATACGCAGTATTTT	CASSQELEKGGGRTDTQYF
-	-	TRBV5-5	TRBJ1-2	TGTGCCAGCAGCTTGGGGGCGGTGGGCTATGGCTACACCTTC	CASSLGAVGYGYTF
-	-	TRBV5-1	TRBJ1-6	TGCGCCAGCAGCCCTACAGGGAATAATTCACCCCTCCACTTT	CASSPTGNNSPLHF
once	TRBD2	TRBV28	TRBJ2-1	TGTGCCAGCAGTAGGAGCGGGGGGACCGTCTGGAATGAGCAGTTCTTC	CASSRSGGTVWNEQFF
-	-	TRBV7-2	TRBJ1-5	TGTGCCAGCAGCCTCATAGGGAGCAATCAGCCCCAGCATTTT	CASSLIGSNQPQHF
-	-	TRBV5-5	TRBJ1-2	TGTGCCAGCAGCTTACGTCCGGGCCAGGGGAACTATGGCTACACCTTC	CASSLRPGQGNYGYTF
-	-	TRBV7-9	TRBJ1-5	TGTGCCAGCAGCTTGGGTTACAATCAGCCCCAGCATTTT	CASSLGYNQPQHF
-	TRBD2	TRBV5-4	TRBJ2-1	TGTGCCAGCAGCCCACTAGCGGGAGTGAACAATGAGCAGTTCTTC	CASSPLAGVNNEQFF
-	-	TRBV28	TRBJ1-4	TGTGCCAGCAGCCGCCGTACGAAGGGGGGCACCCGGAGTGAAAAACTGTTTTTT	CASSRRTKGGTRSEKLFF
few	-	TRBV5-1	TRBJ2-5	TGCGCCAGCAGCCTTGCTGGAGAAGCGGAGACCCAGTACTTC	CASSLAGEAETQYF
-	-	TRBV5-6	TRBJ2-6	TGTGCCAGCCTCAAGGAGACTGGGGCCAACGTCCTGACTTTC	CASLKETGANVLTF
-	TRBD1	TRBV7-9	TRBJ2-5	TGTGCCAGCAGCTTAGCGCTTCAGGGGGCGCGAGAGACCCAGTACTTC	CASSLALQGARETQYF
once	-	TRBV19	TRBJ1-2	-	CASSTEMGQFGEGYTF
-	TRBD1	TRBV27	TRBJ1-1	TGTGCCAGCAGAGCTCGGACAGGGCTAACTTTCTTT	CASRARTGLTFF
-	-	TRBV6-5	TRBJ2-1	TGTGCCAGCAGCCGCTCTATTTACAATGAGCAGTTCTTC	CASSRSIYNEQFF